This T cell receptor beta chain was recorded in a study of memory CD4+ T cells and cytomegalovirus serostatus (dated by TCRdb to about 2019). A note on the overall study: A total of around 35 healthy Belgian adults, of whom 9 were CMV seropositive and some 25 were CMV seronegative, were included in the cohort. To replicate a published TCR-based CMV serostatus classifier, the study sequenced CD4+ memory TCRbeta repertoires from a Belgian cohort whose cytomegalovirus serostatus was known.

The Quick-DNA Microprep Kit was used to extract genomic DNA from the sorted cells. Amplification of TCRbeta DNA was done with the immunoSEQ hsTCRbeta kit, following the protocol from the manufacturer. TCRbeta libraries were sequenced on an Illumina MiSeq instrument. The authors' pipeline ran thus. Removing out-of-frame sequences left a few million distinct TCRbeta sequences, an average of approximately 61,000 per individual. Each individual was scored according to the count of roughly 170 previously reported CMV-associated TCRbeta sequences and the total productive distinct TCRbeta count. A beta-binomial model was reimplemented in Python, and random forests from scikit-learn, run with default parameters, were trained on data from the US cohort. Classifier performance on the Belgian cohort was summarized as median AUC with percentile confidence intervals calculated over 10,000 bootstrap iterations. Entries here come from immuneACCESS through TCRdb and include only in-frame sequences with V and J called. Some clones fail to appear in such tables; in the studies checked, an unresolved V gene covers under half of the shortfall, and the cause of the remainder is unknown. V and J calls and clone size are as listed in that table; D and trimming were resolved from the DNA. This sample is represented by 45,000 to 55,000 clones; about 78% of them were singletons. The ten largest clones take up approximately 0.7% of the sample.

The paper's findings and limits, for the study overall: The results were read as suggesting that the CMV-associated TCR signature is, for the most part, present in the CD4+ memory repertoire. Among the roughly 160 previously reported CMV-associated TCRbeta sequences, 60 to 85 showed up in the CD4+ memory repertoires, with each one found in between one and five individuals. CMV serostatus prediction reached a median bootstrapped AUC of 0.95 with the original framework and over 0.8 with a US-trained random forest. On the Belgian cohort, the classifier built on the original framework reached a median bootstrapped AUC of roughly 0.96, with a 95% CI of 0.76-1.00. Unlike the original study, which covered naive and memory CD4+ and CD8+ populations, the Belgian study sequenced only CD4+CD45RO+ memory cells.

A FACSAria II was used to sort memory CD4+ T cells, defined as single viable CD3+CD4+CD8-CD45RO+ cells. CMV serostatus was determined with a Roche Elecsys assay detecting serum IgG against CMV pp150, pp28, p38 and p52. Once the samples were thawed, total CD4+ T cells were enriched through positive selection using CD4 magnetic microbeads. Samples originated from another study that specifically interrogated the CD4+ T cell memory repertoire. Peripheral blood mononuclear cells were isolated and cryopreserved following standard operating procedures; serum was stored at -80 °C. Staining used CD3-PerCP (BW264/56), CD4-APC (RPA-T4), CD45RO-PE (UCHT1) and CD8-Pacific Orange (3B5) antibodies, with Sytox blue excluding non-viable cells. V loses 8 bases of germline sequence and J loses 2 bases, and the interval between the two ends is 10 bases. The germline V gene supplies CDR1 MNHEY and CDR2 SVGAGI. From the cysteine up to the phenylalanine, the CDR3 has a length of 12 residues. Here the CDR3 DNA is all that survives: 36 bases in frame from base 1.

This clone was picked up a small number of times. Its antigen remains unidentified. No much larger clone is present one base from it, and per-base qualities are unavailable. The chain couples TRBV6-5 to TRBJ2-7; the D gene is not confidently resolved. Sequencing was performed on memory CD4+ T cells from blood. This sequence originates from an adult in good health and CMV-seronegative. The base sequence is TGTGCCAGCCGGACCCCCCCCTACGAGCAGTACTTC. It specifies CASRTPPYEQYF.